These T cell receptor beta chains were read from a single sample in a study of beta chain features in type 1 diabetes. The assay was immunoSEQ multiplex PCR, and TCRdb's table has in-frame clones only and misses some. The table shows approximately 170,000 clones, with under 9.5% occurring only once. Specimen: central memory CD4+ T cells from blood. The receptors here all came from a man in his late teens or twenties with type 1 diabetes. Each CDR3 is given with its conserved first and last residue. A D gene is named only where the DNA matches it firmly. Size tells how often a clone was seen (once, few, many) or the class of an expanded clone, and some rows leave it out.

>TRBJ2-5|TRBV28|-|-
TGTGCCAGCAGTCCAACGCAGGGCAGACAAGAGACCCAGTACTTC
CASSPTQGRQETQYF
>TRBJ2-2|TRBV5-1|-|-
TGCGCCAGCAGCTCACAGGTCCCGGAAACCGGGGAGCTGTTTTTT
CASSSQVPETGELFF
>TRBJ2-1|TRBV5-4|few|-
TGTGCCAGCGGGGCGGGAGAGGGAGGGGGGGAGCAGTTCTTC
CASGAGEGGGEQFF
>TRBJ2-3|TRBV28|few|-
-
CASSSGQGNTDTQYF
>TRBJ2-5|TRBV18|few|-
TGTGCCAGCTCACCACTACGCGGAGCTAGCGTGGAGACCCAGTACTTC
CASSPLRGASVETQYF
>TRBJ2-3|TRBV6-5|-|-
TGTGCCAGCAAGGCGGGCCAGGGCACAGATACGCAGTATTTT
CASKAGQGTDTQYF
>TRBJ2-4|TRBV5-1|few|TRBD1
TGCGCCAGCAGCCCGGACGGACAGGGGGCTACCATTCAGTACTTC
CASSPDGQGATIQYF
>TRBJ2-6|TRBV6-7|-|-
TGTGCCAGCAGTTGGGGAGTACCCTCTGGGGCCAACGTCCTGACTTTC
CASSWGVPSGANVLTF
>TRBJ1-5|TRBV28|-|-
TGTGCCAGCAGAAGGGGGAGTTTAGGCAATCAGCCCCAGCATTTT
CASRRGSLGNQPQHF
>TRBJ2-6|TRBV19|-|TRBD2
TGTGCCAGTAGTACCGGACTAGCGTCCGGGGCCAACGTCCTGACTTTC
CASSTGLASGANVLTF
>TRBJ1-1|TRBV10-3|many|TRBD1
TGTGCCATCAGGGGACAGATGAACACTGAAGCTTTCTTT
CAIRGQMNTEAFF
>TRBJ2-5|TRBV27|-|-
TGTGCCAGCAGTTCGTGGGCAAGCGGAGCAGAGACCCAGTACTTC
CASSSWASGAETQYF
>TRBJ1-2|TRBV30|-|-
TGTGCCTGGAGATTACCGGTTGGCTACACCTTC
CAWRLPVGYTF
>TRBJ2-1|TRBV28|few|-
TGTGCCAGCAGTTTACTAGAGGGCTCTCCAGTTGAGCAGTTCTTC
CASSLLEGSPVEQFF
>TRBJ2-7|TRBV6-1|-|-
TGTGCCAGCAGTGGGGCACTCTCCTACGAGCAGTACTTC
CASSGALSYEQYF
>TRBJ2-7|TRBV4-3|few|-
TGCGCCAGCAGCTGGGGGGGCGCCGACTCCTACGAGCAGTACTTC
CASSWGGADSYEQYF
>TRBJ2-5|TRBV28|few|TRBD2
TGTGCCAGCGAGACTAGCGGGGGGGGGACCGGGACCCAGTACTTC
CASETSGGGTGTQYF
>TRBJ2-5|TRBV28|few|TRBD2
TGTGCCAGCAGTCTACTAGCGGGAGGGCCCGAGACCCAGTACTTC
CASSLLAGGPETQYF
>TRBJ1-1|TRBV29-1|few|-
TGCAGCGTTGAACAGACAGGCATAGGTGAAGCTTTCTTT
CSVEQTGIGEAFF
>TRBJ2-1|TRBV5-1|few|-
TGCGCCAGCAGCTCCCCACAGGGCAGCTACAATGAGCAGTTCTTC
CASSSPQGSYNEQFF
>TRBJ1-4|TRBV7-8|-|-
TGTGCCAGCAGCTTAGGCCGGAACAGGGAGGGAGAAAAACTGTTTTTT
CASSLGRNREGEKLFF
>TRBJ1-3|TRBV11-2|-|-
TGTGCCAGCAGCCCCGACGGATGGGGGACAGGAAACACCATATATTTT
CASSPDGWGTGNTIYF
>TRBJ2-1|TRBV2|few|TRBD1
TGTGCCAGCATCTCCGGACAGGGGGTGGGCAATGAGCAGTTCTTC
CASISGQGVGNEQFF
>TRBJ2-6|TRBV5-6|few|-
TGTGCCAGCAGAGAAGCAGGGTTAGGGGCCAACGTCCTGACTTTC
CASREAGLGANVLTF
>TRBJ1-1|TRBV30|-|TRBD1
TGTGCCTGGAGACCTCCCGGGACAGTAGGAGGAGCTTTCTTT
CAWRPPGTVGGAFF
>TRBJ2-5|TRBV19|few|TRBD2
TGTGCCAGTAGCCGGACTAGCCCGCGAGAGACCCAGTACTTC
CASSRTSPRETQYF
>TRBJ1-4|TRBV15|few|-
TGTGCCACCAGCAGTACCCGGGGGGGAGGGGGAAAACTGTTTTTT
CATSSTRGGGGKLFF
>TRBJ1-2|TRBV7-2|few|TRBD1
TGTGCCAGCACCCAGGGGGCTGCTAACTATGGCTACACCTTC
CASTQGAANYGYTF
>TRBJ2-3|TRBV11-3|-|-
TGTGCCAGCACCTTGATTGCGGGGACTAGCACAGATACGCAGTATTTT
CASTLIAGTSTDTQYF
>TRBJ2-3|TRBV4-3|few|TRBD2
TGCGCCAGCAGCCAAGATGGGACTAGCGGCACAGATACGCAGTATTTT
CASSQDGTSGTDTQYF
>TRBJ2-7|TRBV4-3|-|TRBD1
TGCGCCAGCAGCCAAGATCAGAGACAGGGGGGCTACGAGCAGTACTTC
CASSQDQRQGGYEQYF
>TRBJ2-7|TRBV7-2|-|-
TGTGCCAGCAGCCTAACCGGTGGCGTTCGGGGCTACGAGCAGTACTTC
CASSLTGGVRGYEQYF
>TRBJ2-5|TRBV7-2|-|TRBD1
TGTGCCAGCAGCTTACAGGGGGCGGATGGGGAGACCCAGTACTTC
CASSLQGADGETQYF
>TRBJ1-2|TRBV7-9|few|TRBD1
TGTGCCAGCAGCACTGCCGGGACAGATTTCGGCTACACCTTC
CASSTAGTDFGYTF
>TRBJ2-1|TRBV27|-|-
TGTGCCAGCGCCGGACATTTGCTCTCCTACAATGAGCAGTTCTTC
CASAGHLLSYNEQFF
>TRBJ2-1|TRBV19|-|TRBD2
TGTGCCAGTAGTATGGCTAGCGGGAGGAGAAATGAGCAGTTCTTC
CASSMASGRRNEQFF
>TRBJ1-2|TRBV29-1|few|-
TGCAGCGACCGGAGTGGAGCCGGCGGCTACACCTTC
CSDRSGAGGYTF
>TRBJ2-3|TRBV29-1|-|-
TGCACCACTTCGATGGGAGCGGGAGATACGCAGTATTTT
CTTSMGAGDTQYF
>TRBJ1-1|TRBV27|many|-
TGTGCCAGCAGTCCATATAAGACAGACTTGAACACTGAAGCTTTCTTT
CASSPYKTDLNTEAFF
>TRBJ1-2|TRBV25-1|few|-
TGTGCCAGCAGTCCGGCAGGCGGGTATGGCTACACCTTC
CASSPAGGYGYTF
>TRBJ1-5|TRBV23-1|few|-
TGCGCCAGCAGTCAATCCCAGGTGGGCGGGGCTGATCAGCCCCAGCATTTT
CASSQSQVGGADQPQHF
>TRBJ1-1|TRBV28|-|TRBD1
TGTGCCAGCAGTTTCGGGACAGGGTTAGAGACTGAAGCTTTCTTT
CASSFGTGLETEAFF
>TRBJ1-5|TRBV27|few|TRBD1
TGTGCCAGCAGACCAGACAGGGGCCGGGGCAATCAGCCCCAGCATTTT
CASRPDRGRGNQPQHF
>TRBJ1-2|TRBV6-5|few|-
TGTGTCTCGGGGATTGACTATGGCTACACCTTC
CVSGIDYGYTF
>TRBJ1-3|TRBV18|few|-
TGTGCCAGCTCACCAAGCGGCAGGGGATCTGGAAACACCATATATTTT
CASSPSGRGSGNTIYF
>TRBJ1-5|TRBV7-2|-|TRBD1
TGTGCCAGCAGCCGAACCGGGACAGAGAATCAGCCCCAGCATTTT
CASSRTGTENQPQHF
>TRBJ1-2|TRBV5-1|few|-
TGCGCCAGCAGCTTGGGTCAGGGCTACACCTTC
CASSLGQGYTF
>TRBJ2-7|TRBV28|few|-
TGTGCCAGCAGCTTTTTGACGGGCTACGAGCAGTACTTC
CASSFLTGYEQYF
>TRBJ1-6|TRBV4-1|-|-
TGCGCCAGCAGCCAAGAGGTCCTCGGTGCCCTCCACTTT
CASSQEVLGALHF
>TRBJ1-1|TRBV9|few|-
TGTGCCAGCAGCGTAGCTACAAATGGCAGAAGCGGAACTGAAGCTTTCTTT
CASSVATNGRSGTEAFF
>TRBJ1-1|TRBV27|-|TRBD1
TGTGCCAGCAGTGCGGACAGGGGCACTGAAGCTTTCTTT
CASSADRGTEAFF
>TRBJ2-5|TRBV30|few|TRBD1
TGTGCCTGGAGCGCGACAGGGGGCGGTGAGACCCAGTACTTC
CAWSATGGGETQYF
>TRBJ2-7|TRBV19|many|-
TGTGCCAGTAGTAGAGAGACAGGAGCCTACGAGCAGTACTTC
CASSRETGAYEQYF